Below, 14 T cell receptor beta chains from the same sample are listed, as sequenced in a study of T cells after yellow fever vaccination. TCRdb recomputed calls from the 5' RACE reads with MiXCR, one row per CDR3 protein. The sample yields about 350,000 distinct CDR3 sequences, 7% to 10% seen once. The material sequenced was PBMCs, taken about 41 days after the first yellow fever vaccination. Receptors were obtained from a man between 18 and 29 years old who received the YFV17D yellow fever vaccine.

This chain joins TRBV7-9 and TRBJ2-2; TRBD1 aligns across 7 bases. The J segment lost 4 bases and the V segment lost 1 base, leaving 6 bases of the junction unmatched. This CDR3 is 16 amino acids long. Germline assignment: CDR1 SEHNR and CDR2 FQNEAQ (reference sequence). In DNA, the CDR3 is TGTGCCAGCAGCTTAGACAGGGGATCAGGCACCGGGGAGCTGTTTTTT. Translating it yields CASSLDRGSGTGELFF.

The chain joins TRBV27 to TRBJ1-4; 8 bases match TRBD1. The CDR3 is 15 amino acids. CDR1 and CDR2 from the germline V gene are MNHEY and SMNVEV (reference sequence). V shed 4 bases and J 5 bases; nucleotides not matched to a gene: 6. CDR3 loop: CASSSQGDRNEKLFF. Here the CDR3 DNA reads TGTGCCAGCAGTTCCCAAGGGGACAGGAATGAAAAACTGTTTTTT.

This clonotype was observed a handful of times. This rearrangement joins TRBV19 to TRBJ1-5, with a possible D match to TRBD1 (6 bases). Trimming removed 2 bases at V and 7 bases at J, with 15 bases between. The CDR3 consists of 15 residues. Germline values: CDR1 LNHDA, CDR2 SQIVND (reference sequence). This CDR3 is CASSITGGANQPQHF. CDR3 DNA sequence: TGTGCCAGTAGTATAACGGGGGGGGCCAACCAGCCCCAGCATTTT.

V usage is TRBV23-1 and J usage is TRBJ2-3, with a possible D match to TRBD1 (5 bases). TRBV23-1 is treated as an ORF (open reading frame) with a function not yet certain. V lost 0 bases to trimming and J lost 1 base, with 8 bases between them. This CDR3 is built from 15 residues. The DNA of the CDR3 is TGCGCCAGCAGTCAATCGAGCAGGGGCACAGATACGCAGTATTTT. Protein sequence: CASSQSSRGTDTQYF.

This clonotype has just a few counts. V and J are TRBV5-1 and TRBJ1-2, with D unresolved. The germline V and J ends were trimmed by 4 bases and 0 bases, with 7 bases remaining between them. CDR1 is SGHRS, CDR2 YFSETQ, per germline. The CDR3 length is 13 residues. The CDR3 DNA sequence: TGCGCCAGCAGCCCGGAAGCTAACTATGGCTACACCTTC. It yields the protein CASSPEANYGYTF.

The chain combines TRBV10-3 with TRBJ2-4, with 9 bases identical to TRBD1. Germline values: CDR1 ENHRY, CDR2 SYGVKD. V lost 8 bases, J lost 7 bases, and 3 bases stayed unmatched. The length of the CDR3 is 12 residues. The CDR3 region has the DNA TGTGCCATCTCCGGACAGGGGAACATTCAGTACTTC. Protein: CAISGQGNIQYF.

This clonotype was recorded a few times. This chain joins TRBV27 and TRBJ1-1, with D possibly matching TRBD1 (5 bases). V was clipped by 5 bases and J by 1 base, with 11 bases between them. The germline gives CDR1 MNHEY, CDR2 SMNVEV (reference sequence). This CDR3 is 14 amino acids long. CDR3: CASSPGLTNTEAFF. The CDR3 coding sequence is TGTGCCAGCAGTCCGGGGCTGACGAACACTGAAGCTTTCTTT.

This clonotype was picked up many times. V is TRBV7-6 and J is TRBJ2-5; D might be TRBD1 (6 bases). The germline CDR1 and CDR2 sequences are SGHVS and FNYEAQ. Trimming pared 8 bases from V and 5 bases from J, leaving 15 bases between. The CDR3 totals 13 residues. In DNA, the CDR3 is TGTGCCAGCGGCTACAGGGTCGGGGAGACCCAGTACTTC. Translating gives CASGYRVGETQYF. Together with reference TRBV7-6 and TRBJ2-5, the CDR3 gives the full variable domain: GAGVSQSPRYKVTKRGQDVALRCDPISGHVSLYWYRQALGQGPEFLTYFNYEAQQDKSGLPNDRFSAERPEGSISTLTIQRTEQRDSAMYRCASGYRVGETQYFGPGTRLLVL.

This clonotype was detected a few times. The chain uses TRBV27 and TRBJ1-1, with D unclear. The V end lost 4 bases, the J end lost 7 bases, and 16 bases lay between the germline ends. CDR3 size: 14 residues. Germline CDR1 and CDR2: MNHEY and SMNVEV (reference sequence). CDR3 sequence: CASSYRRQRGEAFF. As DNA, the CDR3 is TGTGCCAGCAGTTATCGGCGGCAACGGGGTGAAGCTTTCTTT.

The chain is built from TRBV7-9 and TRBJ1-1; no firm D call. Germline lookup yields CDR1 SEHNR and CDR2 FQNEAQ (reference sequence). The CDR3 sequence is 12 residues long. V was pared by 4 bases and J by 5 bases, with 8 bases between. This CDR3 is CASSSRATEAFF. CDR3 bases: TGTGCCAGCAGCTCGCGGGCAACTGAAGCTTTCTTT.

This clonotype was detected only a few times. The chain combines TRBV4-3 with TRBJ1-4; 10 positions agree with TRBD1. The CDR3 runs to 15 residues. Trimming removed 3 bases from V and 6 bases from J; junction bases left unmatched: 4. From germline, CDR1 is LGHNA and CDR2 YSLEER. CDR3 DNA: TGCGCCAGCAGCCACCGCGGGACAGGGGATGAAAAACTGTTTTTT. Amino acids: CASSHRGTGDEKLFF.

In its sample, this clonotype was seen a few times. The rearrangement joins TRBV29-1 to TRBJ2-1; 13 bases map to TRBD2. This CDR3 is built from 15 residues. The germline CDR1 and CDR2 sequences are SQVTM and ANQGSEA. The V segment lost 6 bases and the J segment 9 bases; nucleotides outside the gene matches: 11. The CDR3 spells CSVKGLAGLGGEQFF. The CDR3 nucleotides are TGCAGCGTGAAGGGACTAGCGGGGCTGGGAGGTGAGCAGTTCTTC.

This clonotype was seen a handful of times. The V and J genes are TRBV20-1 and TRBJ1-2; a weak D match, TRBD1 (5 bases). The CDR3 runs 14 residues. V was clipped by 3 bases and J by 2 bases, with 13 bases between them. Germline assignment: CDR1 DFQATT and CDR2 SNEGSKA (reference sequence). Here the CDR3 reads CSASDTGTNYGYTF. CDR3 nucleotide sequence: TGCAGTGCTAGTGACACCGGGACCAACTATGGCTACACCTTC.

Written as DNA, the CDR3 is TGTGCCAGCAGTGTTAGGGGAGGTCAGCCCCAGCATTTT. This gives the protein CASSVRGGQPQHF. The V gene is TRBV12-3 or TRBV12-4, the J gene TRBJ1-5, with D maybe TRBD1 (5 bases). The ends were cut back, 5 bases at V and 6 bases at J, with 11 bases in the middle. The length of the CDR3 is 13 residues.